The clone carrying this T cell receptor beta chain was observed at least ten times. The CDR3 runs 17 residues. Trimming removed 6 bases from V and 4 bases from J; junction bases left unmatched: 10. Per the germline V gene, CDR1 is KGHSH and CDR2 is LQKENI. The group of healthy controls was made up of people who were blood bank volunteers in Maryland, USA. Unsorted libraries came from 2 million PBMCs stored at -80 °C. This sample stems from a study of neurological immune-mediated disorders. With 10-nucleotide random UMIs, 5'RACE was used to make the cDNA. TCRdb itself ran the 5' RACE reads through MiXCR, one entry per CDR3 protein. The repertoire consists of 77,000 or so distinct CDR3 sequences, with roughly 9% occurring once and the leading ten covering 1.7%.

This chain joins TRBV18 and TRBJ2-6; the match to TRBD2 covers 9 bases. This sequence originates from a man aged 45-65 years in good health. Material: PBMCs. The CDR3 sequence: CASSNFAGGAGANVLTF. In DNA form, the CDR3 reads TGTGCCAGCTCCAACTTCGCGGGAGGGGCCGGGGCCAACGTCCTGACTTTC.